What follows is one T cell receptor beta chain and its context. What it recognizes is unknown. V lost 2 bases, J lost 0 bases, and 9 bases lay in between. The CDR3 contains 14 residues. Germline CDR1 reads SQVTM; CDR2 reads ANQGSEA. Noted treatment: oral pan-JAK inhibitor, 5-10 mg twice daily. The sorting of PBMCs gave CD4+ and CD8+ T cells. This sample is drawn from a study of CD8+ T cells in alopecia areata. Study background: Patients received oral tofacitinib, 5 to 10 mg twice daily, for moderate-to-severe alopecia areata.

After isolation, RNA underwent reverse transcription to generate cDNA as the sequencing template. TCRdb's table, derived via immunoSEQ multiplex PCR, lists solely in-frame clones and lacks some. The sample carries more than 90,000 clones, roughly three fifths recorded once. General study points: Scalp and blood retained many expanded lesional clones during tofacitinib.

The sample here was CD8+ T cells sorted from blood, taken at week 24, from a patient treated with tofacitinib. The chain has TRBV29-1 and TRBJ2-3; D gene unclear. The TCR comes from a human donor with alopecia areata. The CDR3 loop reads CSVERETSTDTQYF. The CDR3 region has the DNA TGCAGCGTTGAAAGAGAAACTAGCACAGATACGCAGTATTTT.